These T cell receptor beta chains were read from a single sample in a study of cytomegalovirus exposure and HLA in healthy donors. Libraries were prepared by immunoSEQ multiplex PCR; TCRdb keeps only in-frame clonotypes and omits some of them. Of more than 60,000 clones in the sample, about 70% are singletons; the top ten hold over 2.5%. Source material: PBMCs. The origin of the receptors is a man younger than 30 in good health and CMV-seronegative. Both conserved end residues are part of each CDR3. A D gene is named only where the DNA matches it firmly. Rows give clone size only sometimes, using once, few, many, or a class for an expanded clone.

clone_size: .
d_call: TRBD1
cdr3_length: 16
j_call: TRBJ2-3
v_call: TRBV5-1
cdr3_nt: TGCGCCAGCAGCTTGACCCGGACAGGGAACACAGATACGCAGTATTTT
cdr3_aa: CASSLTRTGNTDTQYF

clone_size: .
d_call: .
cdr3_length: 11
j_call: TRBJ2-7
v_call: TRBV6-1
cdr3_nt: TGTGCCAGCAGTCCAATGCTCGAGCAGTACTTC
cdr3_aa: CASSPMLEQYF

clone_size: .
d_call: TRBD2
cdr3_length: 17
j_call: TRBJ2-5
v_call: TRBV4-2
cdr3_nt: TGTGCCAGCAGCCAAGATTCGGCTAGCGGGGGGGAAGAGACCCAGTACTTC
cdr3_aa: CASSQDSASGGEETQYF

clone_size: once
d_call: TRBD1
cdr3_length: 15
j_call: TRBJ1-6
v_call: TRBV2
cdr3_nt: TGTGCCAGCAGTGACAGGGGGCGATCCGGTTCACCCCTCCACTTT
cdr3_aa: CASSDRGRSGSPLHF

clone_size: .
d_call: TRBD1
cdr3_length: 13
j_call: TRBJ1-5
v_call: TRBV7-8
cdr3_nt: TGTGCCAGCAGCGTGGACAGGAATCAGCCCCAGCATTTT
cdr3_aa: CASSVDRNQPQHF

clone_size: .
d_call: TRBD1
cdr3_length: 13
j_call: TRBJ1-4
v_call: TRBV30
cdr3_nt: TGTGCCTGGACATACAGGGGCGGGGAAAAACTGTTTTTT
cdr3_aa: CAWTYRGGEKLFF

clone_size: .
d_call: .
cdr3_length: 17
j_call: TRBJ1-3
v_call: TRBV5-5
cdr3_nt: TGTGCCAGCAGCTGGGAACCCACAGGCTTCTCTGGAAACACCATATATTTT
cdr3_aa: CASSWEPTGFSGNTIYF

clone_size: .
d_call: TRBD1
cdr3_length: 15
j_call: TRBJ1-4
v_call: TRBV30
cdr3_nt: TGTGCCTGGAGTGTACGTGGCAGGGGGGATGAAAAACTGTTTTTT
cdr3_aa: CAWSVRGRGDEKLFF

clone_size: few
d_call: .
cdr3_length: 14
j_call: TRBJ1-1
v_call: TRBV6-1
cdr3_nt: TGTGCCAGCAGTGATCGTGCAGTGAACACTGAAGCTTTCTTT
cdr3_aa: CASSDRAVNTEAFF

clone_size: once
d_call: TRBD1
cdr3_length: 16
j_call: TRBJ1-2
v_call: TRBV7-9
cdr3_nt: TGTGCCAGCAGCTCAGTCCCGGGACAGGGCATTGATGGCTACACCTTC
cdr3_aa: CASSSVPGQGIDGYTF

clone_size: .
d_call: TRBD2
cdr3_length: 15
j_call: TRBJ2-1
v_call: TRBV19
cdr3_nt: TGTGCCAGTAGTATATTTGGCGGGGGGGCAGGAGAGCAGTTCTTC
cdr3_aa: CASSIFGGGAGEQFF

clone_size: once
d_call: TRBD1
cdr3_length: 17
j_call: TRBJ2-3
v_call: TRBV7-9
cdr3_nt: TGTGCCAGCAGCTCCGGGACAGCCCCCGTTAACACAGATACGCAGTATTTT
cdr3_aa: CASSSGTAPVNTDTQYF

clone_size: .
d_call: TRBD1
cdr3_length: 13
j_call: TRBJ1-1
v_call: TRBV28
cdr3_nt: TGTGCCAGCAGTGCGGAGACAGGGTCTGGGGCTTTCTTT
cdr3_aa: CASSAETGSGAFF

clone_size: .
d_call: TRBD2
cdr3_length: 13
j_call: TRBJ2-1
v_call: TRBV29-1
cdr3_nt: TGCAGCGTTTCGCTAGCGGGGCCCAATGAGCAGTTCTTC
cdr3_aa: CSVSLAGPNEQFF

clone_size: .
d_call: .
cdr3_length: 13
j_call: TRBJ2-1
v_call: TRBV30
cdr3_nt: TGTGCCTGGACGGGGAGTTTTGACAATGAGCAGTTCTTC
cdr3_aa: CAWTGSFDNEQFF

clone_size: .
d_call: .
cdr3_length: 16
j_call: TRBJ2-2
v_call: TRBV11-3
cdr3_nt: TGTGCCAGCAGCTTAATCGGACCGGGGAGTACCGGGGAGCTGTTTTTT
cdr3_aa: CASSLIGPGSTGELFF

clone_size: .
d_call: .
cdr3_length: 15
j_call: TRBJ1-2
v_call: TRBV6-5
cdr3_nt: TGTGCCAGCAGAGCTCAAGACAGGATCGACTATGGCTACACCTTC
cdr3_aa: CASRAQDRIDYGYTF

clone_size: .
d_call: TRBD2
cdr3_length: 17
j_call: TRBJ2-3
v_call: TRBV4-2
cdr3_nt: TGTGCCAGCAGCCAGGGACCTAGCGGGGGGGCCCAAGATACGCAGTATTTT
cdr3_aa: CASSQGPSGGAQDTQYF

clone_size: .
d_call: .
cdr3_length: 18
j_call: TRBJ2-7
v_call: TRBV11-3
cdr3_nt: TGTGCCAGCAGCTTAGAGAGGGAAAGGCTCCTGAGCTCCTACGAGCAGTACTTC
cdr3_aa: CASSLERERLLSSYEQYF

clone_size: .
d_call: TRBD2
cdr3_length: 14
j_call: TRBJ2-2
v_call: TRBV9
cdr3_nt: TGTGCCAGCAGCCCATGGACTAGAGCCGGGGAGCTGTTTTTT
cdr3_aa: CASSPWTRAGELFF

clone_size: .
d_call: .
cdr3_length: 14
j_call: TRBJ1-6
v_call: TRBV6-5
cdr3_nt: TGTGCCAGCAGTCCGGTGACAGGTATTTCACCCCTCCACTTT
cdr3_aa: CASSPVTGISPLHF

clone_size: few
d_call: .
cdr3_length: 13
j_call: TRBJ2-7
v_call: TRBV7-2
cdr3_nt: TGTGCCAGCAGCCTCAATGCAGTTCGCGAGCAGTACTTC
cdr3_aa: CASSLNAVREQYF

clone_size: .
d_call: .
cdr3_length: 14
j_call: TRBJ2-4
v_call: TRBV6-1
cdr3_nt: TGTGCCAGCAGTGTCCAGGTGTCCAAAAACATTCAGTACTTC
cdr3_aa: CASSVQVSKNIQYF

clone_size: .
d_call: .
cdr3_length: 12
j_call: TRBJ1-1
v_call: TRBV7-9
cdr3_nt: TGTGCCAGCAGCTTAGAGACAGTTGAAGCTTTCTTT
cdr3_aa: CASSLETVEAFF

clone_size: .
d_call: TRBD2
cdr3_length: 15
j_call: TRBJ2-3
v_call: TRBV5-6
cdr3_nt: TGTGCCAGCAGCAGGGCGGGACTAGGGGCCCGAGTGCAGTATTTT
cdr3_aa: CASSRAGLGARVQYF

clone_size: .
d_call: .
cdr3_length: 13
j_call: TRBJ1-1
v_call: TRBV2
cdr3_nt: TGTGCCAGCAGGAGGACAGAGAACACTGAAGCTTTCTTT
cdr3_aa: CASRRTENTEAFF

clone_size: few
d_call: TRBD1
cdr3_length: 13
j_call: TRBJ1-1
v_call: TRBV5-1
cdr3_nt: TGCGCCAGCAGTTTTACCGGGACAGGTAGCCTTTTCTTT
cdr3_aa: CASSFTGTGSLFF

clone_size: .
d_call: TRBD2
cdr3_length: 15
j_call: TRBJ2-2
v_call: TRBV6-5
cdr3_nt: TGTGCCAGCGGGAAGCGGGGGGGCGGGACCGGGGAGCTGTTTTTT
cdr3_aa: CASGKRGGGTGELFF

clone_size: .
d_call: .
cdr3_length: 14
j_call: TRBJ2-3
v_call: TRBV7-3
cdr3_nt: TGTGCCAGCAGCTTTCAGGATAGCACAGATACGCAGTATTTT
cdr3_aa: CASSFQDSTDTQYF

clone_size: few
d_call: TRBD2
cdr3_length: 18
j_call: TRBJ2-3
v_call: TRBV4-2
cdr3_nt: TGTGCCAGCAGCCAAGACCCTAGCGGGGGGGCTGGCGCAGATACGCAGTATTTT
cdr3_aa: CASSQDPSGGAGADTQYF

clone_size: .
d_call: .
cdr3_length: 16
j_call: TRBJ2-1
v_call: TRBV5-1
cdr3_nt: TGCGCCAGCAGCCAGACAGGTGATAGCTCCTACAATGAGCAGTTCTTC
cdr3_aa: CASSQTGDSSYNEQFF

clone_size: .
d_call: TRBD1
cdr3_length: 18
j_call: TRBJ2-2
v_call: TRBV4-1
cdr3_nt: TGCGCCAGCAGCCAAGGCCTGAGACAGGGGGATAACACCGGGGAGCTGTTTTTT
cdr3_aa: CASSQGLRQGDNTGELFF

clone_size: .
d_call: .
cdr3_length: 15
j_call: TRBJ1-1
v_call: TRBV27
cdr3_nt: TGTGCCAGCAGTTATGCCGGGGTCCCTTCCACTGAAGCTTTCTTT
cdr3_aa: CASSYAGVPSTEAFF

clone_size: .
d_call: TRBD1
cdr3_length: 15
j_call: TRBJ2-7
v_call: TRBV6-5
cdr3_nt: TGTGCCAGCAGTTACGGTCAGGGGGCACGTTGGGAGCAGTACTTC
cdr3_aa: CASSYGQGARWEQYF

clone_size: .
d_call: TRBD2
cdr3_length: 15
j_call: TRBJ2-3
v_call: TRBV7-3
cdr3_nt: TGTGCCAGCAGCCCTCGGCCGGGGGGGCCAGATACGCAGTATTTT
cdr3_aa: CASSPRPGGPDTQYF

clone_size: .
d_call: TRBD1
cdr3_length: 15
j_call: TRBJ2-5
v_call: TRBV4-1
cdr3_nt: TGCGCCAGCAGCCAAGACACAGGGGACCAAGAGACCCAGTACTTC
cdr3_aa: CASSQDTGDQETQYF

clone_size: .
d_call: .
cdr3_length: 14
j_call: TRBJ1-1
v_call: TRBV6-5
cdr3_nt: TGTGCCAGCAGTTACTACAGGGTGAACACTGAAGCTTTCTTT
cdr3_aa: CASSYYRVNTEAFF